Listed below are T cell receptor beta chains from one sample, sequenced in a study of T and B cells in COVID-19 patients. TCRdb reprocessed the multiplex PCR reads with MiXCR, giving one entry per CDR3 protein. The sample holds over 1,000 distinct CDR3 sequences, 27% seen once. The sample consisted of blood. Receptor source: a human donor with active COVID-19. The CDR3 runs from the conserved cysteine through the conserved F or W. Fields, in order: clone size, CDR3 length, D gene, J gene, V gene, CDR3 protein, CDR3 DNA. D genes are given only for firm matches. Expanded clones get a size class; other rows say once, few or many, or leave the size out.

NA | 14 | TRBD2 | TRBJ2-1 | TRBV19 | CASSGTSGLNEQFF | TGTGCCAGTAGCGGGACTAGCGGCTTGAATGAGCAGTTCTTC
few | 15 | TRBD1 | TRBJ1-2 | TRBV7-9 | CASSSGQGVNYGYTF | TGTGCCAGCAGCTCGGGACAGGGCGTTAACTATGGCTACACCTTC
medium-sized | 15 | TRBD1 | TRBJ2-3 | TRBV6-5 | CATLGTGGTSDTQYF | TGTGCCACCCTAGGGACAGGGGGCACCTCGGATACGCAGTATTTT
large | 14 | NA | TRBJ2-2 | TRBV19 | CASSIDRREGELFF | TGTGCCAGTAGTATAGATCGCAGGGAGGGGGAGCTGTTTTTT
few | 15 | NA | TRBJ1-5 | TRBV19 | CASSIARGRNQPQHF | TGTGCCAGTAGTATCGCAAGGGGTCGCAATCAGCCCCAGCATTTT
NA | 14 | TRBD1 | TRBJ1-5 | TRBV12-3/TRBV12-4 | CASRGDRGNQPQHF | TGTGCCAGCAGAGGGGACAGGGGTAATCAGCCCCAGCATTTT
medium-sized | 15 | NA | TRBJ2-5 | TRBV30 | CAWSVLTTFQETQYF | TGTGCCTGGAGTGTACTTACCACTTTCCAAGAGACCCAGTACTTC
NA | 14 | NA | TRBJ1-1 | TRBV19 | CASSIDMRNTEAFF | TGTGCCAGTAGTATAGATATGAGGAACACTGAAGCTTTCTTT
medium-sized | 13 | TRBD1 | TRBJ2-7 | TRBV13 | CASSGQGENEQYF | TGTGCCAGCAGCGGGCAGGGGGAGAACGAGCAGTACTTC
large | 13 | NA | TRBJ2-5 | TRBV6-5 | CASSYTGRETQYF | TGTGCCAGCAGTTATACTGGGCGTGAGACCCAGTACTTC
NA | 14 | NA | TRBJ2-7 | TRBV5-1 | CASSLYGPSYEQYF | TGCGCCAGCAGCTTGTACGGGCCCAGCTACGAGCAGTACTTC
NA | 13 | NA | TRBJ1-1 | TRBV19 | CASSWTEDTEAFF | TGTGCCAGTAGTTGGACAGAGGACACTGAAGCTTTCTTT
few | 16 | NA | TRBJ1-6 | TRBV6-6 | CASSYGGSSYNSPLHF | TGTGCCAGCAGTTACGGCGGCAGCTCCTATAATTCACCCCTCCACTTT
few | 9 | NA | TRBJ1-2 | TRBV20-1 | CSGDYGYTF | TGCAGTGGGGACTATGGCTACACCTTC
NA | 17 | TRBD2 | TRBJ2-1 | TRBV10-3 | CAISKSMASGDNNEQFF | TGTGCCATCAGTAAGTCGATGGCTAGCGGGGATAACAATGAGCAGTTCTTC
few | 16 | TRBD2 | TRBJ2-5 | TRBV6-2/TRBV6-3 | CASSLWTSGRVETQYF | TGTGCCAGCAGTCTCTGGACTAGCGGGAGGGTGGAGACCCAGTACTTC
few | 15 | TRBD2 | TRBJ2-1 | TRBV28 | CASSPGTSGRDEQFF | TGTGCCAGCAGTCCTGGGACTAGCGGGAGAGATGAGCAGTTCTTC
medium-sized | 14 | TRBD2 | TRBJ2-7 | TRBV15 | CATSRSGSSYEQYF | TGTGCCACCAGCAGAAGCGGGAGTAGCTACGAGCAGTACTTC
few | 15 | NA | TRBJ1-2 | TRBV18 | CASSPLGERAGGYTF | TGTGCCAGCTCACCCTTGGGGGAGAGGGCCGGCGGCTACACCTTC
NA | 14 | TRBD2 | TRBJ2-7 | TRBV12-3/TRBV12-4 | CASSRTSGSGEQYF | TGTGCCAGCAGTCGGACTAGCGGGAGTGGGGAGCAGTACTTC
NA | 16 | NA | TRBJ2-4 | TRBV12-3/TRBV12-4 | CASTVFGEGSTDIQYF | TGTGCCAGCACCGTTTTTGGCGAAGGGAGTACAGACATTCAGTACTTC
medium-sized | 16 | NA | TRBJ2-2 | TRBV6-1 | CASSERIGPNTGELFF | TGTGCCAGCAGTGAAAGGATAGGGCCCAACACCGGGGAGCTGTTTTTT
NA | 16 | TRBD1 | TRBJ2-2 | TRBV5-1 | CASSPSRGQYTGELFF | TGCGCCAGCAGCCCGAGCAGGGGGCAGTACACCGGGGAGCTGTTTTTT
NA | 15 | TRBD1 | TRBJ2-7 | TRBV6-5 | CASSYGDRGAWEQYF | TGTGCCAGCAGTTACGGGGACAGGGGCGCTTGGGAGCAGTACTTC
medium-sized | 14 | NA | TRBJ1-2 | TRBV29-1 | CSVGVGASYYGYTF | TGCAGCGTTGGGGTCGGGGCAAGTTACTATGGCTACACCTTC
NA | 14 | NA | TRBJ1-5 | TRBV18 | CASSTGTLFQPQHF | TGTGCCAGCTCTACCGGGACTCTTTTTCAGCCCCAGCATTTT